This passage covers 12 T cell receptor beta chains from one sample sequenced in a study of T cells in tuberculosis. Time point noted: new active TB diagnosis, blood taken before or within 7 days of starting treatment. Generated by immunoSEQ multiplex PCR, the TCRdb table keeps only in-frame clones and is missing some. The table lists tens of thousands of clones, 93% of them singletons, with 10% to 12% in the top ten. The specimen comprised PBMCs, sampled at tuberculosis diagnosis. The receptors were sampled from an adult with tuberculosis.

The chain recombines TRBV6-1 with TRBJ1-1; 7 bases are shared with TRBD1. The junction had 8 bases not matched to a gene; V was cut back by 3 bases and J by 4 bases. The CDR3 totals 15 residues. Germline loops: CDR1 MNHNS, CDR2 SASEGT. CDR3 bases: TGTGCCAGCAGTGATCGGTCAGGGGGAGGCACTGAAGCTTTCTTT. Its protein product is CASSDRSGGGTEAFF.

The chain joins TRBV29-1 to TRBJ1-3; D ambiguous. Germline-derived CDR1 and CDR2 are SQVTM and ANQGSEA. V was pared by 1 base and J by 4 bases, with 5 bases between. The CDR3 length is 12 residues. CDR3 coding DNA: TGCAGCGTTGAAGGAGGCGGAAACACCATATATTTT. Residues: CSVEGGGNTIYF.

J is TRBJ1-2 and V is TRBV9, with TRBD1 identical over 7 bases. Germline CDR1 reads SGDLS; CDR2 reads YYNGEE. This CDR3 comprises 15 residues. Losses at the gene ends were 3 bases for V and 0 bases for J; bases not matched to a gene: 5. CDR3 region: CASSASGTANYGYTF. The CDR3 bases are TGTGCCAGCAGCGCGTCAGGGACAGCTAACTATGGCTACACCTTC.

V gene TRBV7-6 combines with J gene TRBJ2-1, with 10 bases fitting TRBD2. CDR3 length: 15 amino acids. The trim removed 1 base at V and 6 bases at J, leaving 3 bases unmatched. Germline-derived CDR1 and CDR2 are SGHVS and FNYEAQ. This CDR3 is CASSLGSGGLNEQFF. The CDR3 DNA follows: TGTGCCAGCAGCTTAGGTAGCGGGGGGCTCAATGAGCAGTTCTTC.

This clone was observed once. V gene TRBV30 combines with J gene TRBJ1-3; D might be TRBD1 (6 bases). The CDR3 consists of 17 residues. Trimming left V 4 bases short and J 4 bases short, with 23 bases between. In germline, CDR1 is GTSNPN, CDR2 SVGIG (reference sequence). The CDR3: CAWTQGLPLEGGNTIYF. The CDR3 DNA is TGTGCCTGGACACAGGGACTACCTCTCGAAGGGGGAAACACCATATATTTT.

The J gene is TRBJ2-7, the V gene TRBV9, with D maybe TRBD2 (6 bases). Germline loops: CDR1 SGDLS, CDR2 YYNGEE. V was trimmed by 0 bases and J by 3 bases, leaving 13 bases between them. The CDR3 has 15 amino acids. Written as DNA, the CDR3 is TGTGCCAGCAGCGTAGGGGGTAGCGGAGACTACGAGCAGTACTTC. It specifies CASSVGGSGDYEQYF.

The V and J genes are TRBV2 and TRBJ1-5; D ambiguous. V was pared by 4 bases and J by 1 base, with 8 bases between. The CDR3 is 14 amino acids. From germline, CDR1 is SNHLY and CDR2 FYNNEI. The DNA for the CDR3 is TGTGCCAGCAGTGGCTGGAGAAGCAATCAGCCCCAGCATTTT. It is translated as CASSGWRSNQPQHF.

The rearrangement links TRBV25-1 to TRBJ1-1; D might be TRBD1 (5 bases). Germline lookup yields CDR1 MGHDK and CDR2 SYGVNS. The V gene lost 5 bases and the J gene lost 4 bases, with 8 bases spanning the gap. The CDR3 is made up of 12 amino acids. Here the CDR3 DNA reads TGTGCCAGCAGTCAGGGTAGCACTGAAGCTTTCTTT. The encoded protein is CASSQGSTEAFF.

The V call is TRBV6-1, the J call TRBJ1-2, with 12 nucleotides matching TRBD1. The germline V gene has CDR1 MNHNS and CDR2 SASEGT. The CDR3 is 15 amino acids. V gave up 8 bases and J gave up 8 bases; unmatched junction bases: 12. CDR3 sequence (DNA): TGTGCCAGCCTCCGGGACAGGGGGCGATCGACGGGCTACACCTTC. It specifies CASLRDRGRSTGYTF.

In its sample, this clone was seen a few times. The rearrangement joins TRBV15 to TRBJ1-4, with a possible D match to TRBD1 (5 bases). The germline CDR1 and CDR2 sequences are LNHNV and YYDKDF (reference sequence). V was shortened by 5 bases and J by 0 bases, with 16 bases between the two germline ends. This CDR3 comprises 17 residues. In DNA, the CDR3 is TGTGCCACCAGCGGGTTCCCTTTACAGGCAACTAATGAAAAACTGTTTTTT. Amino acid sequence: CATSGFPLQATNEKLFF.

The CDR3 coding sequence is TGTGCCAGTAGCCCCGGTTTGATCGGCACTGAAGCTTTCTTT. It encodes CASSPGLIGTEAFF. V and J are TRBV19 and TRBJ1-1; D gene unclear. Trimming shortened V by 6 bases and J by 4 bases, and 15 bases separated the two germline ends. The CDR3 is 14 amino acids. Germline CDR1 is LNHDA and CDR2 is SQIVND (reference sequence).

The CDR3, as DNA: TGTGCCAGCAGTGGAAGGACAGCCGTCTATGGCTACACCTTC. This translates into CASSGRTAVYGYTF. The rearrangement joins TRBV28 to TRBJ1-2, with D possibly being TRBD1 (6 bases). Looked up from germline, CDR1 is MDHEN and CDR2 is SYDVKM. CDR3 length equals 14 residues. The germline V and J ends were trimmed by 5 bases and 4 bases, with 14 bases remaining between them.